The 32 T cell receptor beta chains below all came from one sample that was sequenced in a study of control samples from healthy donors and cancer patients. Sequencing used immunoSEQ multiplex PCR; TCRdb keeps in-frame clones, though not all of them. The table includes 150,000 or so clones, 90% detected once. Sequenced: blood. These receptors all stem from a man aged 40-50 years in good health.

The CDR3 here is CASSLGRGDYGYTF. CDR3 DNA: TGTGCCAGCAGTTTAGGCAGGGGCGACTATGGCTACACCTTC. V is TRBV27 and J is TRBJ1-2; perhaps TRBD1 as D (6 bases). V shed 2 bases and J shed 3 bases, with 10 bases lying between them. Germline V lookup: CDR1 MNHEY, CDR2 SMNVEV (reference sequence). The CDR3 loop spans 14 amino acids.

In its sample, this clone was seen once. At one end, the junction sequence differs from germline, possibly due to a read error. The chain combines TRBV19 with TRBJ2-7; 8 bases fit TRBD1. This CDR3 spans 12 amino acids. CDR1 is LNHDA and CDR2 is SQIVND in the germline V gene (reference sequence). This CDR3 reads CATWDRLSREHF. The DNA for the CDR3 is TGTGCCACCTGGGACAGGCTTAGCCGAGAACACTTC.

The CDR3 DNA follows: TGTGCCAGCAGCGTAGGTTTTACTTCCCGGCTCTCTGGAAACACCATATATTTT. Translation gives CASSVGFTSRLSGNTIYF. The chain uses TRBV9 and TRBJ1-3; D is uncertain. This CDR3 spans 18 amino acids. Germline assignment: CDR1 SGDLS and CDR2 YYNGEE. With 0 bases removed from V and 0 bases from J, the gap between germline ends came to 16 bases.

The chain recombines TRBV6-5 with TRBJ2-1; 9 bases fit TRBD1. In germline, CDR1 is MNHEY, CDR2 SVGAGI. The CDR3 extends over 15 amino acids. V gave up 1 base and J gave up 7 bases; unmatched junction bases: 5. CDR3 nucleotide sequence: TGTGCCAGCAGTTACTACGTACAGGGGGCTAATGAGCAGTTCTTC. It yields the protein CASSYYVQGANEQFF.

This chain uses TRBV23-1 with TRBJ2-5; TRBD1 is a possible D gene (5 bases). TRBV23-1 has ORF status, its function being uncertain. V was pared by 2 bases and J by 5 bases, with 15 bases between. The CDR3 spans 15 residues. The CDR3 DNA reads TGCGCCAGCAGTCAAACTCGACAGAACTTCGAGACCCAGTACTTC. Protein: CASSQTRQNFETQYF.

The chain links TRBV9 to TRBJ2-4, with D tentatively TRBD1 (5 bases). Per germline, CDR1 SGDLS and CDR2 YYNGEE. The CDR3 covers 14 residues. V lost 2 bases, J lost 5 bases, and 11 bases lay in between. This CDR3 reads CASSVSGQENIQYF. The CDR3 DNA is TGTGCCAGCAGCGTTTCAGGGCAGGAAAACATTCAGTACTTC.

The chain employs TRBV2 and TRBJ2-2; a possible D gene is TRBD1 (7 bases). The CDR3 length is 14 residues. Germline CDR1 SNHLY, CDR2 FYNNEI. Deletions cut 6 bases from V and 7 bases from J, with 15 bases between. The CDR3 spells CASRFRGADGELFF. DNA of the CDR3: TGTGCCAGCAGATTCAGGGGGGCAGACGGGGAGCTGTTTTTT.

The CDR3 loop is CASSYPGGPPKETQYF. As DNA, the CDR3 is TGTGCCAGCAGCTACCCCGGGGGCCCTCCGAAGGAGACCCAGTACTTC. The chain employs TRBV28 and TRBJ2-5; D is perhaps TRBD1 or TRBD2 (6 bases each). V lost 6 bases and J 5 bases, leaving 22 bases between the germline ends. Germline-derived CDR1 and CDR2 are MDHEN and SYDVKM. The CDR3 runs to 16 residues.

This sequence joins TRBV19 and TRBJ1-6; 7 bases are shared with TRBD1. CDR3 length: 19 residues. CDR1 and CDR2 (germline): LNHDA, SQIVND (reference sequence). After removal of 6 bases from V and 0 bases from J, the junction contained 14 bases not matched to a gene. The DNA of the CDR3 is TGTGCCAGTAGCTCCGTCGGACAGGCCCCTTTCTCCTATAATTCACCCCTCCACTTT. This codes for CASSSVGQAPFSYNSPLHF. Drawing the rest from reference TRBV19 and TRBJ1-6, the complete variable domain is DGGITQSPKYLFRKEGQNVTLSCEQNLNHDAMYWYRQDPGQGLRLIYYSQIVNDFQKGDIAEGYSVSREKKESFPLTVTSAQKNPTAFYLCASSSVGQAPFSYNSPLHFGNGTRLTVT.

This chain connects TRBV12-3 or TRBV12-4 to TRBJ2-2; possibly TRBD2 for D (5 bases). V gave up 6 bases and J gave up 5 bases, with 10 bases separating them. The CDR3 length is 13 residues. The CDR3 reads CASRMTGTGELFF. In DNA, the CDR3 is TGTGCCAGCAGGATGACGGGGACCGGGGAGCTGTTTTTT.

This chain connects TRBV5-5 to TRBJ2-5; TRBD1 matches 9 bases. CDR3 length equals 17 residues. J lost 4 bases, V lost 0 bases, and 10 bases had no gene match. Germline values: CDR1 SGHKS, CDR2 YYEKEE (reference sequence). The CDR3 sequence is CASSLARNRGRRETQYF. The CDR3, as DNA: TGTGCCAGCAGCTTGGCCCGCAACAGGGGGCGAAGAGAGACCCAGTACTTC.

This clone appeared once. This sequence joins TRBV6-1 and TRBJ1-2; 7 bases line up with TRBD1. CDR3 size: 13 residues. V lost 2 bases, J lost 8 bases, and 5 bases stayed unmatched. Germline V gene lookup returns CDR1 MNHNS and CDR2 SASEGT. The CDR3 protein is CASSEIVGQGYTF. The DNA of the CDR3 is TGTGCCAGCAGTGAAATCGTGGGACAGGGCTACACCTTC.

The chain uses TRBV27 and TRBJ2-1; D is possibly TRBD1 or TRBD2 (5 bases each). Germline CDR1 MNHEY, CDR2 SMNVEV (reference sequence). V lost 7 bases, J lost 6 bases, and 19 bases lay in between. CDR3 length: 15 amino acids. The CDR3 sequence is CASKDLSGRSNEQFF. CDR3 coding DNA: TGTGCCAGCAAAGATCTCTCGGGGCGCAGCAATGAGCAGTTCTTC.

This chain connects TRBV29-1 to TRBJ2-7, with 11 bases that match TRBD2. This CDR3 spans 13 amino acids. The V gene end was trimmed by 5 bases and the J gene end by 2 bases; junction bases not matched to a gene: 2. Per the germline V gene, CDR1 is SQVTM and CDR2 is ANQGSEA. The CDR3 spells CSVKTSGAYEQYF. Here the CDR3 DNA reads TGCAGCGTTAAGACTAGCGGGGCCTACGAGCAGTACTTC.

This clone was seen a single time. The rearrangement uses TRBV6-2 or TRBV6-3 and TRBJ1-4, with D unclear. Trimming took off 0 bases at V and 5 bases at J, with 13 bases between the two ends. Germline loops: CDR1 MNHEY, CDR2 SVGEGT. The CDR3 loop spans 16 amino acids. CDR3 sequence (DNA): TGTGCCAGCAGTTACTCTCGGGCTGAGCTGAATGAAAAACTGTTTTTT. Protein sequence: CASSYSRAELNEKLFF.

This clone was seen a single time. CDR3 loop: CASRLNSGGTYEQYF. CDR3 coding DNA: TGTGCCAGCAGACTTAATAGCGGGGGGACCTACGAGCAGTACTTC. This chain connects TRBV27 to TRBJ2-7, with 10 bases matching TRBD2. The length of the CDR3 is 15 residues. CDR1 and CDR2 from the germline V gene are MNHEY and SMNVEV (reference sequence). Trimming cost V 6 bases and J 2 bases; bases outside gene matches: 7.

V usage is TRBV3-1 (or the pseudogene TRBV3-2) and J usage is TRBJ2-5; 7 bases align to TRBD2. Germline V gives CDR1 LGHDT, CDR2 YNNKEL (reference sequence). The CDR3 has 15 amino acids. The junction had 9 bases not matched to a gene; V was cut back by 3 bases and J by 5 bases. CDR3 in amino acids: CASSQDGLGRETQYF. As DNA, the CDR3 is TGTGCCAGCAGCCAGGATGGACTAGGCCGGGAGACCCAGTACTTC.

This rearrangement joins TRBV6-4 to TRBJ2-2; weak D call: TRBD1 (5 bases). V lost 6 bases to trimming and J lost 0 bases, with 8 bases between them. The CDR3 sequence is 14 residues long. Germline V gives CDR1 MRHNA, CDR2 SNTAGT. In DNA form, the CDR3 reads TGTGCCAGCAGAGACAGAGCGAACACCGGGGAGCTGTTTTTT. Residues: CASRDRANTGELFF.

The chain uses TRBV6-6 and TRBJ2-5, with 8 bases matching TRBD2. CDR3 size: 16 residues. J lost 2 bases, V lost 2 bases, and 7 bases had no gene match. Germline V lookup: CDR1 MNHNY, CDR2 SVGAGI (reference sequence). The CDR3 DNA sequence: TGTGCCAGCAGTTACACCGGACTAGCAGATCAAGAGACCCAGTACTTC. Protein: CASSYTGLADQETQYF.

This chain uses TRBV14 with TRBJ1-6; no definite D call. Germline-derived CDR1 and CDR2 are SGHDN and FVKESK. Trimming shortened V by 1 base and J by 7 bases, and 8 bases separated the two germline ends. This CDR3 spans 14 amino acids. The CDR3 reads CASSQVYENSPLHF. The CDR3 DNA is TGTGCCAGCAGCCAAGTTTACGAGAATTCACCCCTCCACTTT.

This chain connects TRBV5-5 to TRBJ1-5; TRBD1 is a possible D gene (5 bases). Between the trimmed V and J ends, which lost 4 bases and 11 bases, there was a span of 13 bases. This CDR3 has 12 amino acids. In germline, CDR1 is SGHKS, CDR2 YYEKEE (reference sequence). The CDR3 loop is CASSRPPGAQHF. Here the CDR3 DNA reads TGTGCCAGCAGCCGCCCCCCGGGGGCCCAGCATTTT.

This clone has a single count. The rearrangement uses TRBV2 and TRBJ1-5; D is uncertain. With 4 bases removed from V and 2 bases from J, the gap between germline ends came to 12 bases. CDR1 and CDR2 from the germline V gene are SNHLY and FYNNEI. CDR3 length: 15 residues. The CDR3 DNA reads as TGTGCCAGCAGTGGGTATCGGGGTGGCAATCAGCCCCAGCATTTT. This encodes CASSGYRGGNQPQHF. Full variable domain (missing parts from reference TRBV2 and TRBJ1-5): EPEVTQTPSHQVTQMGQEVILRCVPISNHLYFYWYRQILGQKVEFLVSFYNNEISEKSEIFDDQFSVERPDGSNFTLKIRSTKLEDSAMYFCASSGYRGGNQPQHFGDGTRLSIL.

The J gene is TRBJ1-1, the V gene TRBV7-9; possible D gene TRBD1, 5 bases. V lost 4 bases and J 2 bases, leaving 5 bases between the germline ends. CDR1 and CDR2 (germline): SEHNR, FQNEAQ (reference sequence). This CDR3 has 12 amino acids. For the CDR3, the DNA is TGTGCCAGCAGCTGGGACAACACTGAAGCTTTCTTT. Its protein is CASSWDNTEAFF.

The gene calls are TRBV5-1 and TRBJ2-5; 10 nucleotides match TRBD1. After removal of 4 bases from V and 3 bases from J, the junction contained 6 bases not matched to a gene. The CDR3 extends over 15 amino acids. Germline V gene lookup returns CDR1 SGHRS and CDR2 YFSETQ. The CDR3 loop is CASSPTGTGEETQYF. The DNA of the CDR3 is TGCGCCAGCAGCCCAACCGGGACAGGGGAAGAGACCCAGTACTTC.

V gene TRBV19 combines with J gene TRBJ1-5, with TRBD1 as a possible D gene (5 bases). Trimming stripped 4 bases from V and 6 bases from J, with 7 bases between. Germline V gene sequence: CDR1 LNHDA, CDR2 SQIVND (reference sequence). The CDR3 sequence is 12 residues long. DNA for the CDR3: TGTGCCAGTAGTACGAGGGGTCAGCCCCAGCATTTT. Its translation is CASSTRGQPQHF.

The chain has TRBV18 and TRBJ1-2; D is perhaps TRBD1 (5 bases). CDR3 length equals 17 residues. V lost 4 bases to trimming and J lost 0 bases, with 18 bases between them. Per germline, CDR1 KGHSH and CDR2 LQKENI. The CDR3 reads CASSREGRGPTNYGYTF. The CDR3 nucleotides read TGTGCCAGCTCACGCGAGGGACGGGGCCCTACTAACTATGGCTACACCTTC.

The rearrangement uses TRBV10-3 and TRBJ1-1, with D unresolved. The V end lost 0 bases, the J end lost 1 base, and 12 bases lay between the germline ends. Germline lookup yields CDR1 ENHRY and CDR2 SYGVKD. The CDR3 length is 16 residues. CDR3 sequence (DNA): TGTGCCATCAGTGAGTCTGATTGGGGTGGGAACACTGAAGCTTTCTTT. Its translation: CAISESDWGGNTEAFF.

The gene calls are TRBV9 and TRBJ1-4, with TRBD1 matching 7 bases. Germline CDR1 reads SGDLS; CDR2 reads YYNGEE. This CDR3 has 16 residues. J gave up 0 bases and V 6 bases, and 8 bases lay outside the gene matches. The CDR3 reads CASTRGGSATNEKLFF. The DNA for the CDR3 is TGTGCCAGCACCAGGGGGGGCAGCGCAACTAATGAAAAACTGTTTTTT.

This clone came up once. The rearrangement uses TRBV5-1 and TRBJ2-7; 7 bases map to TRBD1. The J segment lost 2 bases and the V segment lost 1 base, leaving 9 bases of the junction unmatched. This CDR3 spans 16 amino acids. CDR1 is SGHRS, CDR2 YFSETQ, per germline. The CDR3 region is CASSLTDGTAPYEQYF. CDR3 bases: TGCGCCAGCAGCTTGACGGATGGGACAGCGCCCTACGAGCAGTACTTC. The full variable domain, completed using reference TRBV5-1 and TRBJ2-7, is KAGVTQTPRYLIKTRGQQVTLSCSPISGHRSVSWYQQTPGQGLQFLFEYFSETQRNKGNFPGRFSGRQFSNSRSEMNVSTLELGDSALYLCASSLTDGTAPYEQYFGPGTRLTVT.

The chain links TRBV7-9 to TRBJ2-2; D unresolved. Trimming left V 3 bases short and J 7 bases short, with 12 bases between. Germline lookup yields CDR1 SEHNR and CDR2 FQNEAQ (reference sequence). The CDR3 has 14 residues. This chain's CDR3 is CASSFVSTFGELFF. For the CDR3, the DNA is TGTGCCAGCAGCTTCGTTTCGACATTCGGGGAGCTGTTTTTT.

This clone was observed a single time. CDR3 DNA sequence: TGTGCCAGCAGTTTGTTCCGGGACAGGGGTCAGCCCCAGCATTTT. Its protein product is CASSLFRDRGQPQHF. This sequence joins TRBV27 and TRBJ1-5, with 10 positions matching TRBD1. CDR1 is MNHEY and CDR2 is SMNVEV in the germline V gene (reference sequence). After removal of 3 bases from V and 6 bases from J, the junction contained 5 bases not matched to a gene. The CDR3 is 15 residues long.

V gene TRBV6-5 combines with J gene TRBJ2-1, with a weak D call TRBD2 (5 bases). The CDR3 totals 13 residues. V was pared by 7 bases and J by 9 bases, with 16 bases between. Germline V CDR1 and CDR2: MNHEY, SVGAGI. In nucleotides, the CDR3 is TGTGCCAGCATTCCTAGGACTGGAGGTGAGCAGTTCTTC. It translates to CASIPRTGGEQFF.